This T cell receptor beta chain was sequenced in a study of blood T cell repertoires in COVID-19 (dated by TCRdb to 2018 to 2021). Study-level background: The collaborator samples originated in the United States, Italy and Spain and spanned the acute and convalescent phases of COVID-19. The prospective study material was composed of cDNA or gDNA derived from T cells, B-cell-depleted T cells, or PBMCs. Deeply sampled blood TCRbeta repertoires from subjects exposed to, actively infected with, or recovered from COVID-19 were included in the dataset. The repertoires were made available in a free public database intended to serve as a resource for research on the immune response to SARS-CoV-2. The samples were drawn from two sources: the first 160 participants of the ongoing ImmuneRACE study, and 1,200 or so subjects contributed by 6 global collaborators. Nearly every sample came with metadata listing a de-identified subject ID, COVID-19 status, age in years and sex. Where HLA class I and class II types were available, the types were taken from metadata supplied by the sample provider, not from assay-based typing. General study outcomes and caveats: The quantity of clinical and demographic metadata differed by source and by participant and was supplied without curation.

Inclusive of the bounding cysteine and phenylalanine, the CDR3 is 18 residues long. Only CDR3 DNA remains: 54 bases, in frame from the first base. TCRbeta CDR3 regions were amplified from genomic DNA by means of the immunoSEQ Assay, a bias-controlled multiplex PCR. The authors processed their data as follows. Within the assay, amplification of reference gene primers was used to estimate how many nucleated cells each sample contained. To quantify the absolute abundance of each unique TCRbeta CDR3 rearrangement, sequence reads were collapsed and filtered. For each sample, productive Simpson clonality was calculated by taking the square root of Simpson's diversity index across productive rearrangements. The clones in this table, taken by TCRdb from immuneACCESS, are in-frame only. Not every clone is retained; where verified, under half of the shortfall comes from an unresolved V gene, and the cause of the rest is unknown. Clone size and V and J calls were adopted from that table, with D and trimming inferred from the DNA. The sample yields about 70,000 clones; about 90% were counted once. More than 7% of the sample comes from the top ten.

Concerning this clone itself: Its antigen is still unknown. Base-call qualities are not available, and no considerably larger clone is one nucleotide away.

Each collaborating institution followed its own protocols to collect whole blood in K2EDTA tubes. For TCRbeta analysis, collaborators shipped samples in one of three forms: frozen whole blood, isolated PBMCs, or DNA extracted from either of those sample types. Sequenced input: peripheral blood. The rearranged chain carries TRBV21-1 and TRBJ2-7; whether TRBD2, the table's D call, matches the DNA was not checked. TRBV21-1 is annotated as a pseudogene. The receptor was isolated from a human donor in a cohort sampled during active COVID-19. CDR3 loop: CASSTFVRSGGPSYEQYF. The nucleotide sequence reads as follows: TGTGCCAGCAGCACATTCGTAAGGAGCGGGGGGCCCTCCTACGAGCAGTACTTC.